Below, 30 T cell receptor beta chains from the same sample are listed, as sequenced in a study of T cell repertoires in cytomegalovirus infection. TCRdb reanalysed the reads using MiXCR and keeps one entry per CDR3 protein. The sample holds some 180,000 distinct CDR3 sequences; about 18% are singletons and the top ten take about 23%. Input material: CD8+ T cells from PBMCs. The receptors originated from a human donor in good health (CMV status not recorded). Some clones in this sample may be carry-over from other donors' samples.

The genes are TRBV7-2 and TRBJ1-6; no clear D gene. CDR3 size: 12 residues. Trimming left V 8 bases short and J 7 bases short, with 9 bases between. Germline assignment: CDR1 SGHTA and CDR2 FQGNSA. This chain's CDR3 is CASVSENSPLHF. The CDR3 DNA is TGTGCCAGCGTCAGCGAAAATTCACCCCTCCACTTT.

J is TRBJ2-7 and V is TRBV20-1; 15 positions match TRBD2. The CDR3 covers 15 residues. V shed 0 bases, J shed 4 bases, and the junction held 1 base outside the gene matches. Germline values: CDR1 DFQATT, CDR2 SNEGSKA (reference sequence). CDR3: CSARDGTSGGYEQYF. The DNA of the CDR3 is TGCAGTGCTAGAGATGGGACTAGCGGGGGGTACGAGCAGTACTTC.

In its sample, this clonotype was seen a few times. The J gene is TRBJ2-7, the V gene TRBV7-2; D possibly uses TRBD1 or TRBD2 (5 bases each). V was cut by 5 bases and J by 4 bases, with 18 bases left in between. Germline-derived CDR1 and CDR2 are SGHTA and FQGNSA. This CDR3 has 15 residues. CDR3 DNA sequence: TGTGCCAGCAGCAGAGGGACGGCGCTTTCTTACGAGCAGTACTTC. Protein product: CASSRGTALSYEQYF.

This clonotype was counted ten times or more. V usage is TRBV7-6 and J usage is TRBJ1-4; D uncertain. Trimming pared 1 base from V and 12 bases from J, leaving 12 bases between. The V gene's germline CDR1 is SGHVS and CDR2 FNYEAQ. CDR3 length: 13 residues. This CDR3 is CASSLGSVTELFF. The DNA of the CDR3 is TGTGCCAGCAGCTTAGGCTCCGTCACGGAACTGTTTTTT.

The chain carries TRBV20-1 and TRBJ2-1; 8 bases line up with TRBD1. V lost 1 base and J lost 8; bases outside the gene matches: 13. There are 16 residues in the CDR3. Germline CDR1 and CDR2: DFQATT and SNEGSKA (reference sequence). The CDR3 is CSARGRTGSFVDEQFF. The CDR3 DNA reads as TGCAGTGCTAGAGGCCGGACAGGGAGTTTTGTCGATGAGCAGTTCTTC.

This clonotype was counted a few times. The V and J genes are TRBV6-6 and TRBJ2-7; D gene uncertain. Germline values: CDR1 MNHNY, CDR2 SVGAGI (reference sequence). The CDR3 covers 13 residues. Between the trimmed V and J ends, which lost 6 bases and 2 bases, there was a span of 11 bases. CDR3 in amino acids: CASSTPLAYEQYF. CDR3 nucleotides: TGTGCCAGCAGCACCCCACTCGCCTACGAGCAGTACTTC.

The chain is built from TRBV28 and TRBJ2-3; D is possibly TRBD1 (6 bases). Germline V gene lookup returns CDR1 MDHEN and CDR2 SYDVKM. There are 18 residues in the CDR3. Trimming cost V 5 bases and J 3 bases, with 24 bases left between them. This CDR3 reads CASSTRTEGSGRTDTQYF. CDR3 DNA: TGTGCCAGCAGTACTCGGACAGAGGGGTCGGGTCGGACAGATACGCAGTATTTT.

This clonotype was detected many times. This sequence joins TRBV7-6 and TRBJ1-1; D remains ambiguous. CDR3 length: 15 residues. Germline-derived CDR1 and CDR2 are SGHVS and FNYEAQ. Trimming removed 1 base at V and 4 bases at J, with 13 bases between. The CDR3 region is CASSLGQDWVTEAFF. DNA for the CDR3: TGTGCCAGCAGCTTAGGGCAGGATTGGGTCACTGAAGCTTTCTTT.

The chain carries TRBV7-2 and TRBJ1-2, with D perhaps matching TRBD1 (5 bases). Trimming shortened V by 8 bases and J by 3 bases, and 10 bases separated the two germline ends. CDR1 SGHTA and CDR2 FQGNSA come from the germline V gene. The CDR3 totals 12 residues. As DNA, the CDR3 is TGTGCCAGCCTAGGAGGGGACTATGGCTACACCTTC. Encoded protein: CASLGGDYGYTF.

The genes are TRBV6-1 and TRBJ1-2, with 8 nucleotides matching TRBD1. There are 15 residues in the CDR3. V was clipped by 6 bases and J by 6 bases; unmatched bases: 12. Germline V CDR1 and CDR2: MNHNS, SASEGT. The CDR3 region is CASRPGTGGGHGYTF. The CDR3 DNA reads TGTGCCAGCAGGCCGGGAACAGGGGGAGGGCATGGCTACACCTTC.

This clonotype came up a few times. The V gene is TRBV7-9, the J gene TRBJ2-7; 8 nucleotides align to TRBD1. The CDR3 length is 16 residues. Germline V lookup: CDR1 SEHNR, CDR2 FQNEAQ (reference sequence). V lost 4 bases and J lost 8; bases outside the gene matches: 16. CDR3 in amino acids: CASSWEVGQAPLKQYF. CDR3 bases: TGTGCCAGCAGCTGGGAAGTGGGACAGGCACCTTTGAAGCAGTACTTC.

This clonotype appeared a few times. J is TRBJ2-5 and V is TRBV6-6; the D call may be TRBD1 or TRBD2 (5 bases each). Trimming took 8 bases from V and 6 from J, leaving 22 bases between them. Germline CDR1 MNHNY, CDR2 SVGAGI (reference sequence). This CDR3 is 15 amino acids long. The CDR3 sequence is CASSSVWDAEKTQYF. CDR3 DNA sequence: TGTGCCAGCTCTTCGGTTTGGGACGCCGAGAAGACCCAGTACTTC.

The chain combines TRBV7-9 with TRBJ2-1; D might be TRBD2 (7 bases). The length of the CDR3 is 14 residues. V lost 7 bases and J 9 bases, leaving 19 bases between the germline ends. Per the germline V gene, CDR1 is SEHNR and CDR2 is FQNEAQ (reference sequence). The CDR3 nucleotides read TGTGCCAGCACCGAGGGAGGGGGGCGAGGTGAGCAGTTCTTC. It translates to CASTEGGGRGEQFF. Combining the CDR3 with reference TRBV7-9 and TRBJ2-1 gives the whole variable domain DTGVSQNPRHKITKRGQNVTFRCDPISEHNRLYWYRQTLGQGPEFLTYFQNEAQLEKSRLLSDRFSAERPKGSFSTLEIQRTEQGDSAMYLCASTEGGGRGEQFFGPGTRLTVL.

The chain recombines TRBV7-4 with TRBJ1-1, with D unresolved. The CDR3 is 13 amino acids. V was clipped by 7 bases and J by 5 bases, with 14 bases between them. Germline values: CDR1 SGHVT, CDR2 SQSDAQ. The CDR3 protein is CASTPARKTEAFF. CDR3 sequence (DNA): TGTGCCAGCACCCCTGCCAGGAAAACTGAAGCTTTCTTT.

This clonotype occurred a few times. The rearrangement uses TRBV28 and TRBJ2-7, with 10 bases identical to TRBD2. This CDR3 has 16 amino acids. Germline V gene sequence: CDR1 MDHEN, CDR2 SYDVKM. Unmatched junction bases numbered 9, after V lost 5 bases and J lost 2 bases. The DNA of the CDR3 is TGTGCCAGCAGTCCGTTTAGCGGGGGGAACACCTACGAGCAGTACTTC. It translates to CASSPFSGGNTYEQYF.

The chain uses TRBV7-3 and TRBJ2-3; D is ambiguous. Germline values: CDR1 SGHTA, CDR2 FQGTGA. The CDR3 is 13 amino acids. V lost 5 bases to trimming and J lost 1 base, with 7 bases between them. Here the CDR3 reads CASSKPGTDTQYF. Written as DNA, the CDR3 is TGTGCCAGCAGCAAACCAGGCACAGATACGCAGTATTTT. Variable domain in full (rest from reference TRBV7-3 and TRBJ2-3): GAGVSQTPSNKVTEKGKYVELRCDPISGHTALYWYRQSLGQGPEFLIYFQGTGAADDSGLPNDRFFAVRPEGSVSTLKIQRTERGDSAVYLCASSKPGTDTQYFGPGTRLTVL.

Many counts were recorded for this clonotype. V is TRBV7-2 and J is TRBJ2-7; D is possibly TRBD1 or TRBD2 (5 bases each). V dropped 5 bases and J dropped 0 bases, with 11 bases sitting between them. Germline loops: CDR1 SGHTA, CDR2 FQGNSA. There are 14 residues in the CDR3. Here the CDR3 DNA reads TGTGCCAGCAGCGAGTGGGACGGCTCCTACGAGCAGTACTTC. This encodes CASSEWDGSYEQYF.

The chain links TRBV7-9 to TRBJ1-3; TRBD1 might be the D (6 bases). V lost 5 bases and J 0 bases, leaving 17 bases between the germline ends. Germline values: CDR1 SEHNR, CDR2 FQNEAQ (reference sequence). The CDR3 spans 17 residues. The CDR3 DNA reads as TGTGCCAGCAGCCCAACGATGACAGGCGTCTCTGGAAACACCATATATTTT. Translated, it gives CASSPTMTGVSGNTIYF.

The rearrangement uses TRBV7-2 and TRBJ1-1, with 9 bases identical to TRBD1. Germline CDR1 reads SGHTA; CDR2 reads FQGNSA. Trimming took 5 bases from V and 6 from J; bases not matched to a gene: 10. CDR3 length equals 15 residues. This CDR3 is CASSDPGQGIPEAFF. CDR3 DNA: TGTGCCAGCAGCGACCCGGGACAGGGTATCCCTGAAGCTTTCTTT. Based on the CDR3 plus reference TRBV7-2 and TRBJ1-1, the full variable domain is GAGVSQSPSNKVTEKGKDVELRCDPISGHTALYWYRQSLGQGLEFLIYFQGNSAPDKSGLPSDRFSAERTGGSVSTLTIQRTQQEDSAVYLCASSDPGQGIPEAFFGQGTRLTVV.

This clonotype occurred a few times. J is TRBJ1-2 and V is TRBV29-1; D not certain. Germline V gene sequence: CDR1 SQVTM, CDR2 ANQGSEA. V lost 8 bases and J 5 bases, leaving 15 bases between the germline ends. CDR3 size: 12 residues. The CDR3 protein is CSSEDLYYGYTF. Here the CDR3 DNA reads TGCAGCAGCGAGGACCTTTATTATGGCTACACCTTC.

This clonotype came up a few times. This rearrangement joins TRBV11-2 to TRBJ2-7; perhaps TRBD2 as D (6 bases). Germline loops: CDR1 SGHAT, CDR2 FQNNGV. V was pared by 5 bases and J by 3 bases, with 14 bases between. This CDR3 is 14 amino acids long. CDR3 sequence reads: CASSPGQEGYEQYF. CDR3 DNA sequence: TGTGCCAGCAGCCCCGGGCAGGAGGGCTACGAGCAGTACTTC.

This clonotype has only a few counts. The chain has TRBV20-1 and TRBJ2-1; D is perhaps TRBD2 (7 bases). V gave up 0 bases and J gave up 3 bases, with 12 bases separating them. This CDR3 is built from 15 residues. CDR1 and CDR2 (germline): DFQATT, SNEGSKA (reference sequence). CDR3 sequence: CSARDRGGYYNEQFF. In DNA form, the CDR3 reads TGCAGTGCTAGAGATCGCGGGGGCTACTACAATGAGCAGTTCTTC.

At least ten counts were recorded for this clonotype. The chain carries TRBV10-3 and TRBJ2-2; unclear D gene. The CDR3 is made up of 14 amino acids. Per germline, CDR1 ENHRY and CDR2 SYGVKD. Trimming took off 4 bases at V and 3 bases at J, with 9 bases between the two ends. CDR3 in amino acids: CAISGVTYTGELFF. The DNA of the CDR3 is TGTGCCATCAGTGGGGTTACGTACACCGGGGAGCTGTTTTTT.

This chain joins TRBV11-2 and TRBJ1-1, with a weak D call TRBD1 (5 bases). This CDR3 is built from 16 residues. Looked up from germline, CDR1 is SGHAT and CDR2 is FQNNGV. The V gene lost 1 base and the J gene lost 5 bases, with 17 bases spanning the gap. CDR3 region: CASSLGTGRWGTEAFF. Here the CDR3 DNA reads TGTGCCAGCAGCTTAGGGACGGGTCGTTGGGGGACTGAAGCTTTCTTT.

The chain carries TRBV7-2 and TRBJ2-1; D may be TRBD1 (5 bases). The ends were cut back, 1 base at V and 3 bases at J, with 7 bases in the middle. This CDR3 comprises 14 residues. CDR1 and CDR2 (germline): SGHTA, FQGNSA. CDR3 residues: CASSLGQFYNEQFF. CDR3 nucleotides: TGTGCCAGCAGCTTAGGACAGTTCTACAATGAGCAGTTCTTC. The full variable domain, rest sourced from reference TRBV7-2 and TRBJ2-1, is GAGVSQSPSNKVTEKGKDVELRCDPISGHTALYWYRQSLGQGLEFLIYFQGNSAPDKSGLPSDRFSAERTGGSVSTLTIQRTQQEDSAVYLCASSLGQFYNEQFFGPGTRLTVL.

This clonotype was detected ten times or more. The chain carries TRBV10-3 and TRBJ2-7, with D unclear. CDR3 length: 15 residues. Germline CDR1 reads ENHRY; CDR2 reads SYGVKD. V lost 3 bases and J lost 3, with 15 bases in between. CDR3 nucleotide sequence: TGTGCCATCAGTGAAATTGCAGGAGACCTCTACGAGCAGTACTTC. Translation: CAISEIAGDLYEQYF.

In this sample, this clonotype turned up a few times. The CDR3 spells CASSLESLAYDEQYF. CDR3 DNA: TGTGCCAGCAGCTTAGAGTCACTAGCGTACGACGAGCAGTACTTC. The chain has TRBV7-9 and TRBJ2-7, with 7 bases matching TRBD2. Germline V gene lookup returns CDR1 SEHNR and CDR2 FQNEAQ (reference sequence). With V trimmed by 1 base and J by 5 bases, 8 bases remained unmatched. The CDR3 has 15 residues.

This clonotype was observed many times. The V and J genes are TRBV7-2 and TRBJ2-2; D possibly corresponds to TRBD2 (5 bases). In germline, CDR1 is SGHTA, CDR2 FQGNSA. There are 18 residues in the CDR3. V lost 1 base and J lost 1, with 16 bases in between. CDR3 residues: CASSLDPQRSMNTGELFF. The CDR3 bases are TGTGCCAGCAGCTTAGATCCACAGCGGTCTATGAACACCGGGGAGCTGTTTTTT.

This clonotype has a single count. The chain joins TRBV6-5 to TRBJ1-1; 7 nucleotides align to TRBD1. Germline-derived CDR1 and CDR2 are MNHEY and SVGAGI. Germline trimming cut 0 bases from V and 4 bases from J; bases unmatched to any gene: 2. This CDR3 has 14 amino acids. The CDR3 region is CASSYSRGLTEAFF. The CDR3 DNA follows: TGTGCCAGCAGTTACTCGAGGGGGCTCACTGAAGCTTTCTTT.

The chain joins TRBV7-6 to TRBJ2-1, with a weak D call TRBD1 (6 bases). The V gene lost 5 bases and the J gene lost 9 bases, with 17 bases spanning the gap. The CDR3 is made up of 14 amino acids. CDR1 is SGHVS, CDR2 FNYEAQ, per germline. CDR3 amino acids: CASSGEIWDTEQFF. The DNA of the CDR3 is TGTGCCAGCAGCGGAGAAATATGGGACACTGAGCAGTTCTTC.